One and the same sample provided the 10 T cell receptor beta chains below, sequenced in a study of cytomegalovirus exposure and HLA in healthy donors. Primers: 60 Vbeta forward and 13 Jbeta reverse. TCRdb keeps only in-frame clones here, not all; method: immunoSEQ multiplex PCR. The sample includes about 160,000 clones, 87% seen only once; the top ten take around 0.85%. The sequencing sample was made of PBMCs. The source of these receptors is a woman aged 25 to 39 in good health and CMV-seronegative.

The rearrangement uses TRBV9 and TRBJ1-3; D not certain. CDR1 is SGDLS, CDR2 YYNGEE, per germline. CDR3 size: 15 residues. V was clipped by 0 bases and J by 0 bases, with 7 bases between them. CDR3 in DNA: TGTGCCAGCAGCGTAGGGGAGAGCTCTGGAAACACCATATATTTT. Translated, it gives CASSVGESSGNTIYF.

The rearrangement links TRBV2 to TRBJ2-7; D is unresolved. The CDR3 has 11 residues. Between the trimmed V and J ends, which lost 6 bases and 7 bases, there was a span of 10 bases. CDR1 is SNHLY and CDR2 is FYNNEI in the germline V gene. CDR3 residues: CASRGVAEQYF. The CDR3 DNA sequence: TGTGCCAGCAGAGGAGTGGCTGAGCAGTACTTC.

The chain carries TRBV6-6 and TRBJ2-1; 9 nucleotides line up with TRBD1. The CDR3 is made up of 16 amino acids. Germline CDR1 reads MNHNY; CDR2 reads SVGAGI (reference sequence). The V segment lost 5 bases and the J segment 3 bases; nucleotides outside the gene matches: 8. CDR3 sequence: CASSNIQGANYNEQFF. Written as DNA, the CDR3 is TGTGCCAGCAGTAACATACAGGGGGCAAACTACAATGAGCAGTTCTTC.

This clone occurred a few times. The chain couples TRBV6-6 to TRBJ1-2, with a possible D match to TRBD1 (5 bases). CDR3 length: 12 amino acids. Germline loops: CDR1 MNHNY, CDR2 SVGAGI (reference sequence). Trimming left V 2 bases short and J 7 bases short, with 8 bases between. CDR3 sequence reads: CASSYRGSGYTF. The CDR3 DNA reads TGTGCCAGCAGTTACCGGGGGTCTGGCTACACCTTC.

V usage is TRBV9 and J usage is TRBJ2-5, with 7 bases matching TRBD1. The J call is in doubt because the DNA end fits TRBJ2-7 better. The CDR3 loop spans 15 amino acids. The V gene's germline CDR1 is SGDLS and CDR2 YYNGEE. The DNA for the CDR3 is TGTGCCAGCAGCGCCTGGGACAGTAGAGGCGGCGAGCAGTACTTC. It codes for CASSAWDSRGGEQYF.

The genes are TRBV19 and TRBJ1-5; D perhaps matches TRBD1 (6 bases). Germline CDR1 is LNHDA and CDR2 is SQIVND (reference sequence). The CDR3 covers 19 residues. Trimming cost V 3 bases and J 1 base, with 22 bases left between them. CDR3 DNA sequence: TGTGCCAGTAGTATGGGTCCTGGGGGGGCTGGGATAAGCAATCAGCCCCAGCATTTT. Translating gives CASSMGPGGAGISNQPQHF.

This clone was seen just once. The CDR3 here is CASSLIPGLAGATQYF. The CDR3 nucleotides read TGTGCCAGCAGTTTAATACCGGGACTAGCGGGAGCTACGCAGTATTTT. This sequence joins TRBV28 and TRBJ2-3; 14 positions agree with TRBD2. There are 16 residues in the CDR3. Germline trimming cut 2 bases from V and 8 bases from J; bases unmatched to any gene: 6. Germline V gives CDR1 MDHEN, CDR2 SYDVKM.

V is TRBV5-4 and J is TRBJ1-1; perhaps TRBD1 as D (6 bases). Between the trimmed V and J ends, which lost 3 bases and 1 base, there was a span of 10 bases. This CDR3 has 14 amino acids. The germline CDR1 and CDR2 sequences are SGHNT and YYREEE (reference sequence). Written as DNA, the CDR3 is TGTGCCAGCAGCTCGTCAGGGGAGAACACTGAAGCTTTCTTT. Translating gives CASSSSGENTEAFF. The complete variable domain, with remaining parts taken from reference TRBV5-4 and TRBJ1-1, reads ETGVTQSPTHLIKTRGQQVTLRCSSQSGHNTVSWYQQALGQGPQFIFQYYREEENGRGNFPPRFSGLQFPNYSSELNVNALELDDSALYLCASSSSGENTEAFFGQGTRLTVV.

The rearrangement uses TRBV19 and TRBJ1-5; D is ambiguous. This CDR3 has 14 residues. The V end lost 4 bases, the J end lost 3 bases, and 10 bases lay between the germline ends. Germline CDR1 is LNHDA and CDR2 is SQIVND (reference sequence). For the CDR3, the DNA is TGTGCCAGTAGTACTCGGACTTACAATCAGCCCCAGCATTTT. It codes for CASSTRTYNQPQHF.

This clone was picked up one time. The CDR3 region is CASSLIPPGQGTSTDTQYF. Here the CDR3 DNA reads TGTGCCAGCAGTCTTATCCCCCCCGGACAGGGCACCAGCACAGATACGCAGTATTTT. The chain carries TRBV28 and TRBJ2-3, with 8 bases that match TRBD1. The V and J ends lost 5 bases and 0 bases, in that order; junction bases with no gene match: 16. CDR3 length: 19 residues. Germline CDR1 reads MDHEN; CDR2 reads SYDVKM.